What follows are 8 T cell receptor beta chains derived from one specimen sequenced in a study of blood T cell repertoires in COVID-19. Assay: immunoSEQ multiplex PCR; the TCRdb copy retains only in-frame clones and omits some. The sample contains roughly 60,000 clones, around 90% of which appear only once. The sequenced material came from peripheral blood. These receptors were taken from a man in his forties with COVID-19, enrolled during active disease.

The chain joins TRBV14 to TRBJ2-7, with 10 nucleotides matching TRBD2. CDR3 length equals 15 residues. Germline V lookup: CDR1 SGHDN, CDR2 FVKESK. Unmatched junction bases numbered 2, after V lost 1 base and J lost 2 bases. This CDR3 is CASSQGLAGPYEQYF. CDR3 DNA: TGTGCCAGCAGCCAAGGACTAGCGGGTCCCTACGAGCAGTACTTC.

J is TRBJ1-5 and V is TRBV6-1; 9 nucleotides agree with TRBD1. CDR3 size: 16 residues. The germline gives CDR1 MNHNS, CDR2 SASEGT. V gave up 2 bases and J gave up 3 bases; unmatched junction bases: 5. CDR3 DNA sequence: TGTGCCAGCAGTGAAAGGGACAGGGAAAACAATCAGCCCCAGCATTTT. Translating gives CASSERDRENNQPQHF.

This sequence joins TRBV29-1 and TRBJ1-4; TRBD1 might be the D (6 bases). This CDR3 comprises 13 residues. CDR1 is SQVTM, CDR2 ANQGSEA, per germline. V was shortened by 4 bases and J by 7 bases, with 13 bases between the two germline ends. As DNA, the CDR3 is TGCAGCGTTGGGACAGCGGGGAGTGAAAAACTGTTTTTT. This gives the protein CSVGTAGSEKLFF. The full variable domain, in which reference TRBV29-1 and TRBJ1-4 provide the parts outside the CDR3, is SAVISQKPSRDICQRGTSLTIQCQVDSQVTMMFWYRQQPGQSLTLIATANQGSEATYESGFVIDKFPISRPNLTFSTLTVSNMSPEDSSIYLCSVGTAGSEKLFFGSGTQLSVL.

This chain links TRBV28 with TRBJ2-6, with D possibly being TRBD2 (5 bases). The CDR3 extends over 17 amino acids. Per the germline V gene, CDR1 is MDHEN and CDR2 is SYDVKM. Trimming pared 5 bases from V and 4 bases from J, leaving 18 bases between. As DNA, the CDR3 is TGTGCCAGCAGTCCGTCCATCGGACTGAGGGGGGCCAACGTCCTGACTTTC. Translation gives CASSPSIGLRGANVLTF.

The rearrangement uses TRBV2 and TRBJ2-1; 9 nucleotides align to TRBD1. Trimming took 8 bases from V and 6 from J; bases not matched to a gene: 14. There are 16 residues in the CDR3. The germline gives CDR1 SNHLY, CDR2 FYNNEI. This CDR3 is CASVVQGAGPGNEQFF. Here the CDR3 DNA reads TGTGCCAGCGTTGTACAGGGGGCCGGGCCGGGCAATGAGCAGTTCTTC.

V usage is TRBV4-1 and J usage is TRBJ2-5, with a possible D match to TRBD2 (6 bases). The V gene's germline CDR1 is MGHRA and CDR2 YSYEKL. V lost 1 base to trimming and J lost 5 bases, with 20 bases between them. The CDR3 is made up of 17 amino acids. CDR3: CASSQVPLWAGRETQYF. The CDR3 region has the DNA TGCGCCAGCAGCCAAGTACCGCTGTGGGCAGGGAGGGAGACCCAGTACTTC.

This clone has more than one count but fewer than ten. As DNA, the CDR3 is TGTGCCAGCACCCTCAGCGGAAGCCGGGGCCAAGAGACCCAGTACTTC. It yields the protein CASTLSGSRGQETQYF. This chain uses TRBV28 with TRBJ2-5; possible D gene TRBD2, 5 bases. The V and J ends lost 7 bases and 1 base respectively, with 19 bases between them. The CDR3 is 16 amino acids. CDR1 is MDHEN, CDR2 SYDVKM, per germline.

The J gene is TRBJ1-2, the V gene TRBV29-1; tentatively, D is TRBD1 (5 bases). Germline V gives CDR1 SQVTM, CDR2 ANQGSEA. Trimming pared 4 bases from V and 3 bases from J, leaving 15 bases between. The CDR3 sequence is 14 residues long. The CDR3 sequence: CSVGPLREDYGYTF. CDR3 coding DNA: TGCAGCGTTGGGCCACTCAGGGAGGACTATGGCTACACCTTC. Using reference TRBV29-1 and TRBJ1-2 for the parts outside the CDR3, the full variable domain is SAVISQKPSRDICQRGTSLTIQCQVDSQVTMMFWYRQQPGQSLTLIATANQGSEATYESGFVIDKFPISRPNLTFSTLTVSNMSPEDSSIYLCSVGPLREDYGYTFGSGTRLTVV.